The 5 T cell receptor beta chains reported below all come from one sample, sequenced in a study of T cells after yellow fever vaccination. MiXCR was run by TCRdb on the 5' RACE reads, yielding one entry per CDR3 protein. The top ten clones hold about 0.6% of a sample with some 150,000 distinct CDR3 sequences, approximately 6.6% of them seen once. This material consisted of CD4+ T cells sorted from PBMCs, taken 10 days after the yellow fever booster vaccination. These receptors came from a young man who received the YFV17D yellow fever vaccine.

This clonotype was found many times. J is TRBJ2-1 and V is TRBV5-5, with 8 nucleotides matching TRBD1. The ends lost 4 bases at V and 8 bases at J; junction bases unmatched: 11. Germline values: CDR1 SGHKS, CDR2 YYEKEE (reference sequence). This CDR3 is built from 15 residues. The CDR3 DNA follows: TGTGCCAGCAGCCTCAGGGGGCGCGAAAGTGATGAGCAGTTCTTC. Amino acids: CASSLRGRESDEQFF.

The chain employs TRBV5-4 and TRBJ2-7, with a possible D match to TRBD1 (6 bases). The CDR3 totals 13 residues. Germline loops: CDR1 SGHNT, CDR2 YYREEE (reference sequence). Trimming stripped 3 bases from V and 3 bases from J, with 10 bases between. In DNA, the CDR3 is TGTGCCAGCAGCTCTCAAGGGGGCTACGAGCAGTACTTC. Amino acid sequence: CASSSQGGYEQYF.

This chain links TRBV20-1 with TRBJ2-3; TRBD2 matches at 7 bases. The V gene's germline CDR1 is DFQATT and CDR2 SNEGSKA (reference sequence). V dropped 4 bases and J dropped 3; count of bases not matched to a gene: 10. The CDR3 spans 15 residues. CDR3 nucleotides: TGCAGTGCTACCCCACTAGCGAGAGGGACAGATACGCAGTATTTT. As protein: CSATPLARGTDTQYF.

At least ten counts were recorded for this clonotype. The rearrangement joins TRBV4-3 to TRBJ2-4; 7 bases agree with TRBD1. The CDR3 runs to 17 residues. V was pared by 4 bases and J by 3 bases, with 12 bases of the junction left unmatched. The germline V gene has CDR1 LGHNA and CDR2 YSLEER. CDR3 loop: CASSLSRDSGGKNIQYF. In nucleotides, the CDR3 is TGCGCCAGCAGCCTATCCCGGGACAGTGGGGGCAAAAACATTCAGTACTTC.

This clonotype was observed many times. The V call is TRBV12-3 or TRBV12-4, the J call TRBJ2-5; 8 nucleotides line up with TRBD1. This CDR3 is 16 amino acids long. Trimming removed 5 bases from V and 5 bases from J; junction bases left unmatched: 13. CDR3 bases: TGTGCCAGCAGTAACATCCCAGGGGGCGCAGAGGAGACCCAGTACTTC. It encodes CASSNIPGGAEETQYF.